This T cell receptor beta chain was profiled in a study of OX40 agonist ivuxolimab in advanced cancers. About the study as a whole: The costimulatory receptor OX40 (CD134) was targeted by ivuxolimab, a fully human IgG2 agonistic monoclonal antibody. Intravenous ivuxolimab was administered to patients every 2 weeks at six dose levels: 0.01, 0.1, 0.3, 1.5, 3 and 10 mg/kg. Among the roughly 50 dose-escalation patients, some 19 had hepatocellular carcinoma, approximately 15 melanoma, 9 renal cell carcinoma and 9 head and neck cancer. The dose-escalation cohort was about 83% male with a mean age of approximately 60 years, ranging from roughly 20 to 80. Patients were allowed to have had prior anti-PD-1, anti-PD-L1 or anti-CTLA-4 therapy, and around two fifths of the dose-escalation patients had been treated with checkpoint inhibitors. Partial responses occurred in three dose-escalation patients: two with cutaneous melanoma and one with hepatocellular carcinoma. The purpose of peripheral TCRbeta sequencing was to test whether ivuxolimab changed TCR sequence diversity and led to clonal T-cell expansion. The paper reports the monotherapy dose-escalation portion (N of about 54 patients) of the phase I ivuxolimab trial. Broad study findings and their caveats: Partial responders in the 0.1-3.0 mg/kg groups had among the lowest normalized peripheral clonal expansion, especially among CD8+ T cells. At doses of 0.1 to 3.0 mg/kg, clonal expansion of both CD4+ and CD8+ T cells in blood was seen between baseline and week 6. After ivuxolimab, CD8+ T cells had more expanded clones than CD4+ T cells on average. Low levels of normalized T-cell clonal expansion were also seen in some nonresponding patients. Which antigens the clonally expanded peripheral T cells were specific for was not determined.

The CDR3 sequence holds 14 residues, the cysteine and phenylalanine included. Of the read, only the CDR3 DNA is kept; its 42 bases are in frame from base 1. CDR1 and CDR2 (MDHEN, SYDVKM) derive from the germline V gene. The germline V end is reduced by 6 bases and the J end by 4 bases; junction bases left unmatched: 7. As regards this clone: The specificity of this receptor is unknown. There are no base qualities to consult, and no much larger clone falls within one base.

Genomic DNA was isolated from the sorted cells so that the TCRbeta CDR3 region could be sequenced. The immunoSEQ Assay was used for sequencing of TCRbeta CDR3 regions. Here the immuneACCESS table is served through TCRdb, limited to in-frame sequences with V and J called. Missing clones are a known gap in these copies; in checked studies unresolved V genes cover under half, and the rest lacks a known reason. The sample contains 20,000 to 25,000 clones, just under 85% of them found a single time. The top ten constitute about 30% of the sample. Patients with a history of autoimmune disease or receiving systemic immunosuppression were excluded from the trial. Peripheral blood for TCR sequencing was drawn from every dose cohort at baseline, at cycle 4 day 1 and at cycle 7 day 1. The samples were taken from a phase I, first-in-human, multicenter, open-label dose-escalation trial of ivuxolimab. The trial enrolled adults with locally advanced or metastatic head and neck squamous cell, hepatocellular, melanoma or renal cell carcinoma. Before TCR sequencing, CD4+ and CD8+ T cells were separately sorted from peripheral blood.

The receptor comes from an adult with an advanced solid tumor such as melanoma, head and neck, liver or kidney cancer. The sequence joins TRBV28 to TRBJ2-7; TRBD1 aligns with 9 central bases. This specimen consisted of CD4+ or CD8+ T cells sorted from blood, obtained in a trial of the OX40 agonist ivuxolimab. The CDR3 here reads CASRTGTGPYEQYF. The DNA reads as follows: TGTGCCAGCAGGACCGGGACAGGGCCATACGAGCAGTACTTC.